This T cell receptor beta chain was observed in a study of T-cell memory formation after mild COVID-19. Notes on the study in general: The appearance of some responding clones in pre-infection memory suggested that cross-reactive memory joined. Whether day 37 second-wave clones are SARS-CoV-2-specific was not confirmed.

This clonotype turned up a few times. Its target is not known. In germline, CDR1 is LGHNA, CDR2 YSLEER. The CDR3 runs to 13 residues. V shed 3 bases and J shed 6 bases, with 8 bases lying between them. TCRdb re-called the 5' RACE reads with MiXCR, one entry per CDR3 protein. The table shows 90,000 to 120,000 distinct CDR3 sequences, with roughly 11% occurring only once. Sequencing was done on a sample of PBMCs or a T cell subset sorted from them (not recorded which). This chain links TRBV4-3 with TRBJ2-2, with D possibly being TRBD2 (5 bases). This clonotype was obtained from a man aged 18 to 29 who had mild COVID-19 (a few samples of this study predate the infection). Cell type and time point are not known. The CDR3 region is CASSHSSSGELFF. The DNA for the CDR3 is TGCGCCAGCAGCCATTCTAGCTCCGGGGAGCTGTTTTTT.